This is a list of T cell receptor beta chains from one sample in a study of blood T cell repertoires in COVID-19. Clones were sequenced by immunoSEQ multiplex PCR, and TCRdb holds only the in-frame ones, with some missing. The sample has 270,000 or so clones; roughly 89% are singletons. The specimen was peripheral blood. The receptors derive from a woman between 25 and 40 years old with COVID-19, enrolled during active disease. The CDR3 runs from the conserved cysteine through the conserved F or W. D genes are given only for firm matches. Expanded clones are given a class, and other clones once, few, many or no size at all.

size,V,J,D,DNA,CDR3
NA,TRBV5-5,TRBJ1-2,TRBD1,TGTGCCAGCAGCTTAGACAGGGACTATGGCTACACCTTC,CASSLDRDYGYTF
NA,TRBV6-5,TRBJ1-6,NA,TGTGCCAGCAGCCCGCGGGGCGTGGGGAATTCACCCCTCCACTTT,CASSPRGVGNSPLHF
NA,TRBV5-6,TRBJ1-2,NA,TGTGCCAGCAGCTCAGTGCAGAACTATGGCTACACCTTC,CASSSVQNYGYTF
NA,TRBV5-6,TRBJ1-3,TRBD1,TGTGCCAGCAGCTTGGCCGACAGGGTGGACACCATATATTTT,CASSLADRVDTIYF
few,TRBV9,TRBJ2-1,NA,TGTGCCAGCAGCGTCCGGGGGTATCCCTACAATGAGCAGTTCTTC,CASSVRGYPYNEQFF
NA,TRBV10-3,TRBJ1-2,NA,TGTGCCATCAGTCCAGGGTCCGACTATGGCTACACCTTC,CAISPGSDYGYTF
NA,TRBV18,TRBJ2-5,TRBD2,TGTGCCAGCTCACCCAATCCGGGGGGGCCGGAGACCCAGTACTTC,CASSPNPGGPETQYF
once,TRBV24-1,TRBJ2-2,NA,TGTGCCACCAGTGATTTTAGCGGGGAGCTGTTTTTT,CATSDFSGELFF
few,TRBV4-1,TRBJ2-1,NA,TGCGCCAGCAGCCTATCACCGGGTCCCAGCGCCTACAATGAGCAGTTCTTC,CASSLSPGPSAYNEQFF
NA,TRBV18,TRBJ2-5,NA,TGTGCCAGCTCACGCGAGAAAGAGACCCAGTACTTC,CASSREKETQYF
NA,TRBV30,TRBJ1-1,TRBD1,TGTGCCTGGAACAGCAGGGGGCGCGAGAACACTGAAGCTTTCTTT,CAWNSRGRENTEAFF
NA,TRBV27,TRBJ1-1,TRBD1,TGTGCCAGCAGTTCGGACAGGGTTCGGAACACTGAAGCTTTCTTT,CASSSDRVRNTEAFF
once,TRBV5-6,TRBJ1-1,NA,TGTGCCAGCAGCTTCTATGGGGATGAGGGAACTGAAGCTTTCTTT,CASSFYGDEGTEAFF
NA,TRBV2,TRBJ1-5,TRBD1,TGTGCCAGCACCAATGGACAGGGGAGTCAGCCCCAGCATTTT,CASTNGQGSQPQHF
NA,TRBV27,TRBJ1-2,NA,TGTGCCAGCAGTTCCGTGGGGGGAAAGGAAAATGGCTACACCTTC,CASSSVGGKENGYTF
NA,TRBV12-3/TRBV12-4,TRBJ2-7,NA,TGTGCCAGCCGCGGGACAGAATCCTACGAGCAGTACTTC,CASRGTESYEQYF
once,TRBV29-1,TRBJ2-3,NA,TGCAGCGTTGAATCTAGCAGCACAGATACGCAGTATTTT,CSVESSSTDTQYF
NA,TRBV11-2,TRBJ1-3,TRBD1,TGTGCCAGCAGCAAACGAGGCCGACAGGGCTCTGGAAACACCATATATTTT,CASSKRGRQGSGNTIYF
NA,TRBV2,TRBJ1-3,NA,TGTGCCAGCAGCGAACAGGGCAGTGGAAACACCATATATTTT,CASSEQGSGNTIYF
NA,TRBV27,TRBJ2-7,TRBD1,TGTGCCAGCAGTGAACAGGGGGACTCCTACGAGCAGTACTTC,CASSEQGDSYEQYF
once,TRBV24-1,TRBJ2-3,NA,TGTGCCACCGGGGGCGGGAGCACAGATACGCAGTATTTT,CATGGGSTDTQYF
once,TRBV18,TRBJ1-1,TRBD1,TGTGCCAGCTCACTTAGACAGGGAGCCTTTGAAGCTTTCTTT,CASSLRQGAFEAFF
NA,TRBV14,TRBJ2-3,TRBD2,TGTGCCAGCAGCCCCCAGACTAGCGCAGATACGCAGTATTTT,CASSPQTSADTQYF
NA,TRBV7-9,TRBJ1-1,NA,TGTGCCAGCAGCTTAGGCCAGGGCACTGAAGCTTTCTTT,CASSLGQGTEAFF
once,TRBV11-2,TRBJ1-2,NA,TGTGCCAGCAGCTTAGAGATTGCGGGCGGCTACACCTTC,CASSLEIAGGYTF
NA,TRBV11-3,TRBJ2-2,NA,TGTGCCAGCAGCTTAGTATGGCTCGGGGAGCTGTTTTTT,CASSLVWLGELFF
NA,TRBV11-2,TRBJ1-2,NA,NA,CASTIVGSGNQTF
NA,TRBV18,TRBJ2-1,TRBD2,TGTGCCAGCTCAAAGGGACTAGGGGCAGATGAGCAGTTCTTC,CASSKGLGADEQFF
NA,TRBV5-1,TRBJ2-5,NA,TGCGCCAGCAGCCACAATACAAGAGGGTTAGAGGGCCAGTACTTC,CASSHNTRGLEGQYF
NA,TRBV19,TRBJ1-2,TRBD1,TGTGCCAGTAGGAACAGGGGGCAAAACTATGGCTACACCTTC,CASRNRGQNYGYTF
NA,TRBV12-3/TRBV12-4,TRBJ2-7,TRBD1,TGTGCCAGCAGACCTAGGGGGCTCTACGAGCAGTACTTC,CASRPRGLYEQYF
NA,TRBV30,TRBJ2-7,NA,TGTGCCTGGAGTGTGGGGGGGACAAGAGTTCCCCCCCGCTACGAGCAGTACTTC,CAWSVGGTRVPPRYEQYF
NA,TRBV11-2,TRBJ2-1,TRBD2,TGTGCCAGCAGCTTAGCGGCCGTGGTAGCGGGGGCCTACAATGAGCAGTTCTTC,CASSLAAVVAGAYNEQFF
NA,TRBV7-6,TRBJ1-6,TRBD1,TGTGCCAGCAGCTTCAATCCCCCAGGGGGCGTCTCCTATAATTCACCCCTCCACTTT,CASSFNPPGGVSYNSPLHF